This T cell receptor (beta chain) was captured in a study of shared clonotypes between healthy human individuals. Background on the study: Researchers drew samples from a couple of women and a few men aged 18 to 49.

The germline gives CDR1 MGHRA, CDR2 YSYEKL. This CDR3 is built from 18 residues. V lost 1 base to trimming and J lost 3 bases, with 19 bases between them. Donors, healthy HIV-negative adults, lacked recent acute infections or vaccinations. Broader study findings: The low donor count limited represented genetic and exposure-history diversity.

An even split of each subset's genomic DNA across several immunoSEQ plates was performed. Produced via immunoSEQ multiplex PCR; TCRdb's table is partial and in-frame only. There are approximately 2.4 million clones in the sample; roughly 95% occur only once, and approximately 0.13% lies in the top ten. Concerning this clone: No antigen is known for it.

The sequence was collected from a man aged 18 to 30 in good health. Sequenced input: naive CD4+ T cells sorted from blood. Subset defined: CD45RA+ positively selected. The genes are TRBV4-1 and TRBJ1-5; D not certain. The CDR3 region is CASSQVEAGIQINQPQHF. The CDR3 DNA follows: TGCGCCAGCAGCCAAGTTGAAGCCGGGATACAGATCAATCAGCCCCAGCATTTT.